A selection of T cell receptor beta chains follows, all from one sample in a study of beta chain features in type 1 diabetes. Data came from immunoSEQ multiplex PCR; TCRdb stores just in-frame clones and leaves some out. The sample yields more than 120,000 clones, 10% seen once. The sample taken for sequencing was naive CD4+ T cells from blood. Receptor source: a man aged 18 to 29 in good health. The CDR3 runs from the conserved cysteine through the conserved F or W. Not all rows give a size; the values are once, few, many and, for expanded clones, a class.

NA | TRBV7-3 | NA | CASSKETNSYEQYF
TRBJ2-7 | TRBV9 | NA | CASSARLGGQLYEQYF
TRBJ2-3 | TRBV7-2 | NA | CASSTRLAGSTDTQYF
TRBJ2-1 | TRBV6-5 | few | CASSSDRGNEQFF
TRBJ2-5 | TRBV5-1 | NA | CASSLPGTVKYQETQYF
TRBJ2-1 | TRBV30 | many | CAWREGQGAYNEQFF
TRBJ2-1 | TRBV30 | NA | CAWSVIGGASREQFF
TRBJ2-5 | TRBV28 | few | CASSVQGSGETQYF
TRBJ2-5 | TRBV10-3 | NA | CAISESGSQETQYF
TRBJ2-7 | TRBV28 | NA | CASSVGTAYEQYF
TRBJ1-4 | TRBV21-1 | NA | CASRQAVKPKKLFF
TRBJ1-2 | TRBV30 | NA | CAWSVPTALYGYTF
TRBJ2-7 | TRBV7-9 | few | CASSLAQGPEQYF
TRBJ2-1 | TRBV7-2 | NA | CASSSRTFDNEQFF
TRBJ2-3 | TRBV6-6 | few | CASSYDPGTITDTQYF
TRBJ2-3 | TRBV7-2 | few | CASSLNAGGPDTQYF
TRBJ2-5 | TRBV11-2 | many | CASSTRAGLQETQYF
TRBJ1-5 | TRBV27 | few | CASRPRQGSTQPQHF
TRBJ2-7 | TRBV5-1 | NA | CASSLGRTGEQYF
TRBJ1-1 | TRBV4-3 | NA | CASSRGQANTEAFF
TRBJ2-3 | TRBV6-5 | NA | CASRSGGTDTQYF
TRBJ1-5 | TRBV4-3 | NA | CASSQEVQGGDQPQHF
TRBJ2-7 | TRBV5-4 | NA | CASSLAGGQPSYEQYF
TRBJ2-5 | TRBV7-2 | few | CASSFRVPQETQYF
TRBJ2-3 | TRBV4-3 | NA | CASSPRRTTDTQYF
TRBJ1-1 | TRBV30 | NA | CAWSPIRGTEAFF
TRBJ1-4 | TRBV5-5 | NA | CASSLTRQTTNEKLFF
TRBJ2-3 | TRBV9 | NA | CASSVEGASTDTQYF
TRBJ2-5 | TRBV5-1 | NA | CASSSDRDQETQYF
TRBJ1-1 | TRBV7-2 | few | CASTGGGEAFF
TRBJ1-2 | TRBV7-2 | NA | CASSPPRGLGGYTF
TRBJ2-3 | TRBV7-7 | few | CASSRSGGGTDTQYF
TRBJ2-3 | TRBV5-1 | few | CASRTFRDISTDTQYF
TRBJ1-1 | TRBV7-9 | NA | CASSPGGAPNTEAFF
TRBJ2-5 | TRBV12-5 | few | CASGLGTGGGVQETQYF
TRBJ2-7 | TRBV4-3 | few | CASSLFWGGPYEQYF
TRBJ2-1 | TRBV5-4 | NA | CASSGETGNYYNEQFF
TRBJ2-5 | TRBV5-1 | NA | CASSLADSRSQYF
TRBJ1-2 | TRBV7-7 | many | CASSKDRCYGYTF
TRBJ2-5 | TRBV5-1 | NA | CASRIRDRAETQYF
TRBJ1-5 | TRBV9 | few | CASSFGTGGSQPQHF
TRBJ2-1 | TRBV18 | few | CASSPGTSSEQFF
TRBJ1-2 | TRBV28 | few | CASSRESLHGYTF
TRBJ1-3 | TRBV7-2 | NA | CASSSWDQGGNTIYF
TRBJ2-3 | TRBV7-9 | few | CASSFSGGADTQYF
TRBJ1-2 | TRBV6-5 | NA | CASSLTDSYGYTF